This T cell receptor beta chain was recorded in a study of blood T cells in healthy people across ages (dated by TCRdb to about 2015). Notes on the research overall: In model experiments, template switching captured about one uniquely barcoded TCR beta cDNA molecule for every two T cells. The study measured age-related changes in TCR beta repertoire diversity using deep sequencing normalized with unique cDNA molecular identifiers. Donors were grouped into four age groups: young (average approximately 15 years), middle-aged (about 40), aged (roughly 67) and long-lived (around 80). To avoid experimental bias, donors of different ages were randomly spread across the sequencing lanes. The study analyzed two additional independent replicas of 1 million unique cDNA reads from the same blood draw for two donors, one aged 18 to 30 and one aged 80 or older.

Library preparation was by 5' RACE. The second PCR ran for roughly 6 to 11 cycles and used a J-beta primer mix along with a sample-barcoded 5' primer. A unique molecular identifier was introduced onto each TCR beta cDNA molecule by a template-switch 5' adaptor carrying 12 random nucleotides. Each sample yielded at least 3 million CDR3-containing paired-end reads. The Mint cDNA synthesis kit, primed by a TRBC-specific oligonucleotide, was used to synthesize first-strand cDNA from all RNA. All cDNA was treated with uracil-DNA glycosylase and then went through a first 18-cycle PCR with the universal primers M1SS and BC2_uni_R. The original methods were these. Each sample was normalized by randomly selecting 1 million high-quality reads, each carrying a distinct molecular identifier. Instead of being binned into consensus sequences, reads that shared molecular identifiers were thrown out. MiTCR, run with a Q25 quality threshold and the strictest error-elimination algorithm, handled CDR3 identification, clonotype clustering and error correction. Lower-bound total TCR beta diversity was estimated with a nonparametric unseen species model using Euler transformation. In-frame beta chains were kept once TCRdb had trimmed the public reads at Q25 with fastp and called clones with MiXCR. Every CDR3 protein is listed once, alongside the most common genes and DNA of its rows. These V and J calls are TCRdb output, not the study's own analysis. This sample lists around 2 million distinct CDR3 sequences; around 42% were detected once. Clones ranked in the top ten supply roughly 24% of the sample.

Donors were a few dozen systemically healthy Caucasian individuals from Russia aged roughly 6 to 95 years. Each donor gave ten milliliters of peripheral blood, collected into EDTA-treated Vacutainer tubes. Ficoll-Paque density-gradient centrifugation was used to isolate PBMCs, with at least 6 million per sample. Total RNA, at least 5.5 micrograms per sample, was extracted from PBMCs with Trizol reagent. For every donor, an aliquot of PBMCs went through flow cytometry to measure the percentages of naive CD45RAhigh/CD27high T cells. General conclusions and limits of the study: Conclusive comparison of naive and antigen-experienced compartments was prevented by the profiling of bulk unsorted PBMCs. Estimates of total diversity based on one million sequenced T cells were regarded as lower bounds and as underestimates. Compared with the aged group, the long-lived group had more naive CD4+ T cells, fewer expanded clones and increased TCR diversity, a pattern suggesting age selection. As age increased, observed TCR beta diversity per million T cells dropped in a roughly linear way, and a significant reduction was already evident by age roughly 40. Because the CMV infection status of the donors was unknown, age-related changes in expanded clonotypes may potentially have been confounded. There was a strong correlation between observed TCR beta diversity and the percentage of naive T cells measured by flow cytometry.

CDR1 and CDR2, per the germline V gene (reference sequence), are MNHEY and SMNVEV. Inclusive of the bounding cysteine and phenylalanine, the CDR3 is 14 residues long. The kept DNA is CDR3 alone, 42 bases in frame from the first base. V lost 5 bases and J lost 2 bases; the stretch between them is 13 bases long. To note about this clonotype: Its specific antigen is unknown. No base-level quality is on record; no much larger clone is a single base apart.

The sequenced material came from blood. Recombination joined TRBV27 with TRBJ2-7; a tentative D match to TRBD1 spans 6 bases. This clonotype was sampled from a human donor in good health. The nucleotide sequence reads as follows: TGTGCCAGCAGTCCGGACAGCCCAACCTACGAGCAGTACTTC. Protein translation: CASSPDSPTYEQYF.